The rows below give T cell receptor beta chains drawn from one sample of a study of T cell responses to AZD1222 COVID-19 vaccine. The repertoire was sequenced with immunoSEQ multiplex PCR; TCRdb's copy has only in-frame clones and lacks some. The sample has 100,000 to 120,000 clones, 85% to 95% seen once. This material consisted of peripheral blood, taken on day 0 of AZD1222 vaccination. Every receptor here comes from an adult in good health. CDR3s include the opening cysteine and the closing phenylalanine or tryptophan. A D gene is named only where the DNA matches it firmly. Where a row states a size, it is once, few, many or the class of an expanded clone; other rows omit it.

j_call: TRBJ2-7
d_call: TRBD1
clone_size: -
v_call: TRBV2
cdr3_aa: CASRGDRDCWEQYF
cdr3_nt: TGTGCCAGCAGGGGGGACAGGGACTGCTGGGAGCAGTACTTC

j_call: TRBJ2-5
d_call: -
clone_size: -
v_call: TRBV7-9
cdr3_aa: CASSMDSPQETQYF
cdr3_nt: TGTGCCAGCAGCATGGACAGTCCCCAAGAGACCCAGTACTTC

j_call: TRBJ2-3
d_call: TRBD2
clone_size: once
v_call: TRBV10-1
cdr3_aa: CASSDGLAPDTQYF
cdr3_nt: TGCGCCAGCAGTGATGGACTAGCACCAGATACGCAGTATTTT

j_call: TRBJ2-3
d_call: TRBD1
clone_size: -
v_call: TRBV4-1
cdr3_aa: CASSQNDRAGPDTQYF
cdr3_nt: TGCGCCAGCAGCCAAAACGACAGGGCCGGCCCAGATACGCAGTATTTT

j_call: TRBJ1-1
d_call: -
clone_size: -
v_call: TRBV9
cdr3_aa: CASSPLEGPNTEAFF
cdr3_nt: TGTGCCAGCAGCCCACTGGAAGGACCGAACACTGAAGCTTTCTTT

j_call: TRBJ1-4
d_call: -
clone_size: -
v_call: TRBV4-1
cdr3_aa: CASSGDRSTNEKLFF
cdr3_nt: TGCGCCAGCAGCGGTGACAGATCAACTAATGAAAAACTGTTTTTT

j_call: TRBJ1-6
d_call: TRBD1
clone_size: -
v_call: TRBV19
cdr3_aa: CASSMGTGTSPLHF
cdr3_nt: TGTGCCAGTAGTATGGGGACAGGAACGTCACCCCTCCACTTT

j_call: TRBJ1-5
d_call: -
clone_size: -
v_call: TRBV7-9
cdr3_aa: CASSLAGTPVDQPQHF
cdr3_nt: TGTGCCAGCAGCTTAGCGGGGACACCTGTGGATCAGCCCCAGCATTTT

j_call: TRBJ2-3
d_call: -
clone_size: -
v_call: TRBV18
cdr3_aa: CASSPSRSGVDTQYF
cdr3_nt: TGTGCCAGCTCACCATCCCGCTCGGGCGTGGATACGCAGTATTTT

j_call: TRBJ2-7
d_call: -
clone_size: -
v_call: TRBV11-3
cdr3_aa: CASSRQEGEQYF
cdr3_nt: TGTGCCAGCAGCCGACAGGAAGGCGAGCAGTACTTC

j_call: TRBJ1-2
d_call: -
clone_size: -
v_call: TRBV24-1
cdr3_aa: CATSETGVRGYTF
cdr3_nt: TGTGCCACCAGTGAAACGGGGGTCCGAGGCTACACCTTC

j_call: TRBJ2-3
d_call: -
clone_size: -
v_call: TRBV5-1
cdr3_aa: CASRPEGARTDTQYF
cdr3_nt: TGCGCCAGCAGGCCGGAGGGGGCTCGCACAGATACGCAGTATTTT

j_call: TRBJ2-1
d_call: -
clone_size: -
v_call: TRBV19
cdr3_aa: CASSDFSYNEQFF
cdr3_nt: TGTGCCAGTAGTGATTTTTCCTACAATGAGCAGTTCTTC

j_call: TRBJ1-2
d_call: -
clone_size: -
v_call: TRBV6-5
cdr3_aa: CASSGGAGYGYTF
cdr3_nt: TGTGCCAGCAGCGGAGGGGCAGGGTATGGCTACACCTTC

j_call: TRBJ2-5
d_call: TRBD1
clone_size: -
v_call: TRBV29-1
cdr3_aa: CSVVQGVGETQYF
cdr3_nt: TGCAGCGTGGTCCAGGGGGTGGGGGAGACCCAGTACTTC

j_call: TRBJ1-5
d_call: -
clone_size: -
v_call: TRBV19
cdr3_aa: CASSWGWGPDQPQHF
cdr3_nt: TGTGCCAGTAGTTGGGGGTGGGGGCCCGATCAGCCCCAGCATTTT

j_call: TRBJ1-5
d_call: -
clone_size: -
v_call: TRBV6-5
cdr3_aa: CASSYSGDLGNQPQHF
cdr3_nt: TGTGCCAGCAGTTACTCCGGGGATCTGGGCAATCAGCCCCAGCATTTT

j_call: TRBJ2-6
d_call: -
clone_size: -
v_call: TRBV9
cdr3_aa: CASSASGRGSGANVLTF
cdr3_nt: TGTGCCAGCAGCGCATCCGGACGGGGGAGTGGGGCCAACGTCCTGACTTTC

j_call: TRBJ1-6
d_call: TRBD1
clone_size: -
v_call: TRBV6-1
cdr3_aa: CASRERTGFYNSPLHF
cdr3_nt: TGTGCCAGCAGAGAAAGGACAGGATTCTATAATTCACCCCTCCACTTT

j_call: TRBJ1-3
d_call: -
clone_size: -
v_call: TRBV18
cdr3_aa: CASSLVAGSGNTIYF
cdr3_nt: TGTGCCAGCTCTCTTGTTGCGGGGTCTGGAAACACCATATATTTT

j_call: TRBJ1-2
d_call: TRBD1
clone_size: -
v_call: TRBV6-5
cdr3_aa: CASTAGGAVDGYTF
cdr3_nt: TGTGCCAGCACTGCAGGGGGGGCCGTGGATGGCTACACCTTC

j_call: TRBJ2-1
d_call: TRBD1
clone_size: -
v_call: TRBV10-3
cdr3_aa: CATWAGTGRANEQFF
cdr3_nt: TGTGCCACGTGGGCCGGGACAGGGAGGGCCAATGAGCAGTTCTTC

j_call: TRBJ1-1
d_call: -
clone_size: once
v_call: TRBV28
cdr3_aa: CASSTPARETAFF
cdr3_nt: TGTGCCAGCAGTACCCCCGCCAGGGAGACGGCTTTCTTT

j_call: TRBJ2-3
d_call: -
clone_size: -
v_call: TRBV6-5
cdr3_aa: CASRGQQHHTDTQYF
cdr3_nt: TGTGCCAGCAGAGGGCAACAGCACCACACAGATACGCAGTATTTT

j_call: TRBJ2-3
d_call: TRBD1
clone_size: -
v_call: TRBV6-4
cdr3_aa: CASSMGQGADTQYF
cdr3_nt: TGTGCCAGCAGTATGGGACAGGGGGCAGATACGCAGTATTTT

j_call: TRBJ2-1
d_call: -
clone_size: -
v_call: TRBV28
cdr3_aa: CASSSGDRSYNEQFF
cdr3_nt: TGTGCCAGCAGTTCGGGGGACAGATCCTACAATGAGCAGTTCTTC

j_call: TRBJ1-5
d_call: TRBD1
clone_size: once
v_call: TRBV30
cdr3_aa: CAWRGQGGNQPQHF
cdr3_nt: TGTGCCTGGAGAGGTCAGGGGGGCAATCAGCCCCAGCATTTT

j_call: TRBJ1-2
d_call: -
clone_size: -
v_call: TRBV29-1
cdr3_aa: CSVEGGATGLRGYTF
cdr3_nt: TGCAGCGTTGAAGGGGGGGCAACAGGACTTCGGGGCTACACCTTC

j_call: TRBJ1-2
d_call: TRBD1
clone_size: -
v_call: TRBV7-7
cdr3_aa: CASSCHRGRDENYGYTF
cdr3_nt: TGTGCCAGCAGCTGCCACAGGGGGCGGGATGAAAACTATGGCTACACCTTC

j_call: TRBJ1-1
d_call: -
clone_size: -
v_call: TRBV19
cdr3_aa: CASRKVMNTEAFF
cdr3_nt: TGTGCCAGTCGAAAGGTGATGAACACTGAAGCTTTCTTT

j_call: TRBJ2-6
d_call: TRBD2
clone_size: -
v_call: TRBV27
cdr3_aa: CASSQEAGGTSGANVLTF
cdr3_nt: TGTGCCAGCAGCCAAGAGGCGGGGGGCACCTCTGGGGCCAACGTCCTGACTTTC

j_call: TRBJ1-5
d_call: -
clone_size: once
v_call: TRBV7-9
cdr3_aa: CASSLQGGNQPQHF
cdr3_nt: TGTGCCAGCAGCTTACAGGGAGGGAATCAGCCCCAGCATTTT

j_call: TRBJ1-6
d_call: TRBD1
clone_size: -
v_call: TRBV5-1
cdr3_aa: CASSGGQGNSPLHF
cdr3_nt: TGCGCCAGCAGCGGGGGACAGGGAAACTCACCCCTCCACTTT

j_call: TRBJ2-1
d_call: -
clone_size: -
v_call: TRBV3-1/TRBV3-2
cdr3_aa: CASSEGTARINEQFF
cdr3_nt: TGTGCCAGCAGCGAAGGGACGGCGCGGATCAATGAGCAGTTCTTC

j_call: TRBJ2-5
d_call: TRBD2
clone_size: -
v_call: TRBV28
cdr3_aa: CASSLGLAGRQETQYF
cdr3_nt: TGTGCCAGCAGTTTAGGACTAGCGGGACGGCAAGAGACCCAGTACTTC

j_call: TRBJ2-7
d_call: -
clone_size: -
v_call: TRBV20-1
cdr3_aa: CSADASYEQYF
cdr3_nt: TGCAGTGCGGATGCCTCCTACGAGCAGTACTTC

j_call: TRBJ2-2
d_call: TRBD2
clone_size: -
v_call: TRBV4-1
cdr3_aa: CASSQGSSGTYTGELFF
cdr3_nt: TGCGCCAGCAGCCAAGGCTCTAGCGGGACCTACACCGGGGAGCTGTTTTTT

j_call: TRBJ2-5
d_call: TRBD1
clone_size: -
v_call: TRBV4-1
cdr3_aa: CASSHSNRGGETQYF
cdr3_nt: TGCGCCAGCAGCCATTCCAACAGGGGCGGGGAGACCCAGTACTTC

j_call: TRBJ2-2
d_call: -
clone_size: -
v_call: TRBV7-9
cdr3_aa: CASVGRVNTGELFF
cdr3_nt: TGTGCCAGCGTGGGGCGGGTAAACACCGGGGAGCTGTTTTTT

j_call: TRBJ1-4
d_call: -
clone_size: -
v_call: TRBV5-3
cdr3_aa: CARSLGKQRGFSEKLFF
cdr3_nt: TGTGCCAGAAGCTTGGGTAAACAGCGGGGATTTAGTGAAAAACTGTTTTTT

j_call: TRBJ2-5
d_call: -
clone_size: -
v_call: TRBV7-3
cdr3_aa: CASSLRGSETQYF
cdr3_nt: TGTGCCAGCAGCTTAAGGGGGTCGGAGACCCAGTACTTC

j_call: TRBJ1-1
d_call: -
clone_size: -
v_call: TRBV28
cdr3_aa: CAITTGRAEAFF
cdr3_nt: TGTGCCATCACGACCGGTAGGGCTGAAGCTTTCTTT

j_call: TRBJ2-7
d_call: TRBD1
clone_size: -
v_call: TRBV6-5
cdr3_aa: CASGQGPYEQYF
cdr3_nt: TGTGCCAGTGGACAGGGCCCCTACGAGCAGTACTTC

j_call: TRBJ1-1
d_call: -
clone_size: -
v_call: TRBV6-5
cdr3_aa: CASRKDTLNTEAFF
cdr3_nt: TGTGCCAGCAGGAAAGACACTTTGAACACTGAAGCTTTCTTT

j_call: TRBJ1-5
d_call: -
clone_size: -
v_call: TRBV28
cdr3_aa: CASSLSVGTSSNQPQHF
cdr3_nt: TGTGCCAGCAGTCTAAGCGTTGGGACCTCTAGCAATCAGCCCCAGCATTTT

j_call: TRBJ1-5
d_call: TRBD1
clone_size: -
v_call: TRBV4-1
cdr3_aa: CASSRSGGEGQPQHF
cdr3_nt: TGCGCCAGCAGCCGATCAGGGGGCGAGGGTCAGCCCCAGCATTTT

j_call: TRBJ2-4
d_call: TRBD1
clone_size: -
v_call: TRBV5-1
cdr3_aa: CASSQTGGLGNIQYF
cdr3_nt: TGCGCCAGCAGCCAGACAGGGGGCTTGGGAAACATTCAGTACTTC

j_call: TRBJ1-1
d_call: -
clone_size: -
v_call: TRBV10-2
cdr3_aa: CASSESTFWTEAFF
cdr3_nt: TGCGCCAGCAGTGAGTCAACCTTCTGGACTGAAGCTTTCTTT

j_call: TRBJ2-7
d_call: TRBD2
clone_size: once
v_call: TRBV3-1/TRBV3-2
cdr3_aa: CASSQVGGLGYEQYF
cdr3_nt: TGTGCCAGCAGCCAAGTAGGTGGACTAGGGTACGAGCAGTACTTC

j_call: TRBJ1-1
d_call: -
clone_size: -
v_call: TRBV7-9
cdr3_aa: CASSAYLDTVTFF
cdr3_nt: TGTGCCAGCAGCGCTTACCTGGACACCGTAACTTTCTTT

j_call: TRBJ1-5
d_call: TRBD1
clone_size: -
v_call: TRBV5-4
cdr3_aa: CASSSSPAGGYQPQHF
cdr3_nt: TGTGCCAGCAGCTCCTCCCCGGCAGGGGGCTACCAGCCCCAGCATTTT

j_call: TRBJ2-5
d_call: -
clone_size: -
v_call: TRBV28
cdr3_aa: CASSLGTQETQYF
cdr3_nt: TGTGCCAGCAGCCTCGGGACCCAAGAGACCCAGTACTTC

j_call: TRBJ1-5
d_call: -
clone_size: -
v_call: TRBV11-2
cdr3_aa: CASSLDLWDKRHF
cdr3_nt: TGTGCCAGCAGCTTAGATCTTTGGGACAAAAGGCATTTT

j_call: TRBJ2-2
d_call: -
clone_size: -
v_call: TRBV10-2
cdr3_aa: CASSGGAGELFF
cdr3_nt: TGCGCCAGCAGTGGGGGTGCCGGGGAGCTGTTTTTT

j_call: TRBJ1-2
d_call: TRBD1
clone_size: -
v_call: TRBV30
cdr3_aa: CAWSEGQGAYGYTF
cdr3_nt: TGTGCCTGGAGCGAAGGACAGGGGGCTTATGGCTACACCTTC

j_call: TRBJ1-5
d_call: -
clone_size: -
v_call: TRBV7-3
cdr3_aa: CASSLTPGQPQHF
cdr3_nt: TGTGCCAGCAGCTTAACGCCCGGGCAGCCCCAGCATTTT

j_call: TRBJ1-3
d_call: TRBD1
clone_size: -
v_call: TRBV10-3
cdr3_aa: CATGGQSSGNTIYF
cdr3_nt: TGTGCCACGGGGGGACAGAGCTCTGGAAACACCATATATTTT

j_call: TRBJ1-5
d_call: TRBD1
clone_size: -
v_call: TRBV6-5
cdr3_aa: CASRPDRDGQPQHF
cdr3_nt: TGTGCCAGCAGGCCGGACAGGGATGGGCAGCCCCAGCATTTT